Shown below are 10 T cell receptor beta chains from a single sample sequenced in a study of T cell responses to AZD1222 COVID-19 vaccine. This table comes from immunoSEQ multiplex PCR, and its TCRdb copy is limited to in-frame clones, with some not included. The profile shows over 100,000 clones, under 90% of them singletons. Sample: peripheral blood, taken on day 0 of AZD1222 vaccination. These receptors all come from an adult in good health.

The V call is TRBV27, the J call TRBJ2-3; no reliable D call. The CDR3 consists of 16 residues. Trimming shortened V by 5 bases and J by 2 bases, and 17 bases separated the two germline ends. Germline V CDR1 and CDR2: MNHEY, SMNVEV (reference sequence). CDR3 amino acids: CASSPLMLWDTDTQYF. CDR3 nucleotides: TGTGCCAGCAGTCCCCTTATGCTCTGGGACACAGATACGCAGTATTTT.

This clone was seen a few times. The chain is built from TRBV10-3 and TRBJ2-2; D is unclear. Germline CDR1 and CDR2: ENHRY and SYGVKD. The CDR3 consists of 13 residues. V gave up 4 bases and J gave up 4 bases, with 7 bases separating them. The CDR3 sequence is CAISVKLTGELFF. The CDR3 DNA sequence: TGTGCCATCAGTGTAAAGCTCACCGGGGAGCTGTTTTTT.

This chain connects TRBV5-1 to TRBJ1-2, with D possibly being TRBD1 (5 bases). Trimming pared 4 bases from V and 7 bases from J, leaving 17 bases between. The CDR3 is 14 amino acids. CDR1 SGHRS and CDR2 YFSETQ come from the germline V gene. The CDR3 here is CASSATGTLGGYTF. The CDR3 nucleotides read TGCGCCAGCAGCGCTACGGGGACTTTGGGTGGCTACACCTTC.

Points on this clone: Distinct nucleotide sequences in the sample also encode this CDR3. The chain recombines TRBV12-3 or TRBV12-4 with TRBJ1-5, with 7 bases fitting TRBD1. The CDR3 is 13 amino acids. The J segment lost 5 bases and the V segment lost 9 bases, leaving 7 bases of the junction unmatched. CDR3 DNA: TGTGCCAGTCGGGGAACAGGGGATCAGCCCCAGCATTTT. Amino acid sequence: CASRGTGDQPQHF.

The V and J genes are TRBV4-3 and TRBJ1-6; TRBD1 agrees at 8 bases. Germline-derived CDR1 and CDR2 are LGHNA and YSLEER. CDR3 size: 16 residues. J gave up 7 bases and V 0 bases, and 5 bases lay outside the gene matches. This CDR3 is CASSQDHQGANSPLHF. The CDR3 DNA is TGCGCCAGCAGCCAAGATCATCAGGGGGCGAATTCACCCCTCCACTTT.

This clone was detected a few times. The rearrangement links TRBV7-9 to TRBJ1-6; D call uncertain. Germline CDR1 is SEHNR and CDR2 is FQNEAQ (reference sequence). The CDR3 is 14 residues long. With 0 bases removed from V and 9 bases from J, the gap between germline ends came to 9 bases. The CDR3: CASSLALSGSPLHF. CDR3 sequence (DNA): TGTGCCAGCAGCTTAGCTCTTAGCGGTTCACCCCTCCACTTT.

V and J are TRBV5-8 and TRBJ2-3; 8 bases line up with TRBD1. The V and J ends lost 4 bases and 7 bases, in that order; junction bases with no gene match: 11. The CDR3 extends over 15 amino acids. Germline CDR1 is SGHTS and CDR2 is YDEGEE. The CDR3 loop reads CASSPGQGPTYTQYF. Here the CDR3 DNA reads TGTGCCAGCAGCCCCGGACAGGGACCCACGTATACGCAGTATTTT.

V is TRBV24-1 and J is TRBJ2-7; unclear D gene. Trimming stripped 9 bases from V and 5 bases from J, with 10 bases between. The CDR3 sequence is 11 residues long. Germline V gene sequence: CDR1 KGHDR, CDR2 SFDVKD. In nucleotides, the CDR3 is TGTGCCACCGGATATGGGAACGAGCAGTACTTC. It is translated as CATGYGNEQYF.

This chain joins TRBV24-1 and TRBJ1-5; possible D gene TRBD1, 6 bases. The CDR3 runs to 14 residues. V shed 1 base and J shed 5 bases, with 8 bases lying between them. Germline V gives CDR1 KGHDR, CDR2 SFDVKD. DNA of the CDR3: TGTGCCACCAGTGATTTCACAGGGTATCAGCCCCAGCATTTT. This encodes CATSDFTGYQPQHF.

This chain connects TRBV5-8 to TRBJ2-3; TRBD2 matches 8 bases. CDR1 and CDR2 (germline): SGHTS, YDEGEE. CDR3 size: 17 residues. J gave up 4 bases and V 3 bases, and 13 bases lay outside the gene matches. The CDR3 reads CASSWAPRGGRSDTQYF. In nucleotides, the CDR3 is TGTGCCAGCAGCTGGGCCCCTCGGGGGGGCCGATCAGATACGCAGTATTTT.